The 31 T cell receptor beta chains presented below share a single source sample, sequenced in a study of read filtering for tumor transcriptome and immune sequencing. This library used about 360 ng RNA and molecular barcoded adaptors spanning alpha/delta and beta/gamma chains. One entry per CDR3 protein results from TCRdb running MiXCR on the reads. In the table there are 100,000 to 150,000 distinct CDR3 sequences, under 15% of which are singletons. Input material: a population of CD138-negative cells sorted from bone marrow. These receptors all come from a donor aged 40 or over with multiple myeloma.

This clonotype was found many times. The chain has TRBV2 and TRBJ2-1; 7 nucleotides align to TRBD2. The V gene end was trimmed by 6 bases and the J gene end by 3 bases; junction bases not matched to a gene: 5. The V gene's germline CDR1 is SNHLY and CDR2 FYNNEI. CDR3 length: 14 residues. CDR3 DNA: TGTGCCAGCAGCACAAGCGGGATCTACAATGAGCAGTTCTTC. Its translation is CASSTSGIYNEQFF. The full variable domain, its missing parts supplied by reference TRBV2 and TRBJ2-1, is EPEVTQTPSHQVTQMGQEVILRCVPISNHLYFYWYRQILGQKVEFLVSFYNNEISEKSEIFDDQFSVERPDGSNFTLKIRSTKLEDSAMYFCASSTSGIYNEQFFGPGTRLTVL.

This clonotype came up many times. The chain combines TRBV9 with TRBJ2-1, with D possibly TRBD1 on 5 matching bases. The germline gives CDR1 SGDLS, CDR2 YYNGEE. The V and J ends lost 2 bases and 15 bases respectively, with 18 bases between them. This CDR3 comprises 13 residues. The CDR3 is CASSVGLPVGLFF. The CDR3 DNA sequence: TGTGCCAGCAGCGTGGGGCTACCTGTCGGTTTGTTCTTC.

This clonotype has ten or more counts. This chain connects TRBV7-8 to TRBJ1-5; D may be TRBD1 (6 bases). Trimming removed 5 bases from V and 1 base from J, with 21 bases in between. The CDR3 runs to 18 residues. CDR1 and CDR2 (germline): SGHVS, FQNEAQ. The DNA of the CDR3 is TGTGCCAGCAGCAAGCTCCCTGGGGGCAGAGCGAGCAATCAGCCCCAGCATTTT. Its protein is CASSKLPGGRASNQPQHF.

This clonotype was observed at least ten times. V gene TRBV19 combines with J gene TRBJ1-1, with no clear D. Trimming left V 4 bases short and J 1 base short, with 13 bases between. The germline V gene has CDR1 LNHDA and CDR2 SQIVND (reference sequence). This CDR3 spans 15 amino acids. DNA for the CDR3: TGTGCCAGTAGTACTCTGGGAGTCTGGAACACTGAAGCTTTCTTT. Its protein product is CASSTLGVWNTEAFF.

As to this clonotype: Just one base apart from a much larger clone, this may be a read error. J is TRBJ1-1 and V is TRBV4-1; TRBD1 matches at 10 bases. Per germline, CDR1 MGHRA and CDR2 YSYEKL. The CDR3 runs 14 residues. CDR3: CASGRQGARTGAFF. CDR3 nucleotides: TGCGCCAGCGGACGACAGGGGGCGCGGACTGGAGCTTTCTTT.

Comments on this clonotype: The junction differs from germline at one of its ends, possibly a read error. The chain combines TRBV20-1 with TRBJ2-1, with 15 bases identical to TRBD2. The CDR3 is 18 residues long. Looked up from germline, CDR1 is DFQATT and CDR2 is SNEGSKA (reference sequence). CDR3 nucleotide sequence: TGCAGTGCCAGGACTAGCGGGAGGGCCCTGAGCTCCTACAGTGAGCAGTTCTTC. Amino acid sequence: CSARTSGRALSSYSEQFF.

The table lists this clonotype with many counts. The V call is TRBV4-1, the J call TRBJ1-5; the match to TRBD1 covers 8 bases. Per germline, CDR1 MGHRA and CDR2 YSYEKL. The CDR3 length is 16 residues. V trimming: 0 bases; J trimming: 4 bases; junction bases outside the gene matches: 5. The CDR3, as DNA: TGCGCCAGCAGCCAAGACAGGGGGCGTCGAAATCAGCCCCAGCATTTT. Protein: CASSQDRGRRNQPQHF.

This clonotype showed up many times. The CDR3 loop reads CASSLSDGLAVKEVSYEQYF. Here the CDR3 DNA reads TGTGCCAGCAGCTTATCCGACGGACTAGCGGTAAAGGAGGTCTCCTACGAGCAGTACTTC. The chain uses TRBV7-9 and TRBJ2-7, with TRBD2 identical over 10 bases. Germline V CDR1 and CDR2: SEHNR, FQNEAQ (reference sequence). The trim removed 2 bases at V and 0 bases at J, leaving 16 bases unmatched. This CDR3 has 20 residues.

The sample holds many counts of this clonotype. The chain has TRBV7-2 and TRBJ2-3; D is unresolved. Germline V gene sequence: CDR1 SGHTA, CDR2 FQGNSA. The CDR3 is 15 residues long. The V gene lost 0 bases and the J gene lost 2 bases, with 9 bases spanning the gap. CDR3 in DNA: TGTGCCAGCAGCTTAGCGCTCGGTTTCACAGATACGCAGTATTTT. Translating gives CASSLALGFTDTQYF.

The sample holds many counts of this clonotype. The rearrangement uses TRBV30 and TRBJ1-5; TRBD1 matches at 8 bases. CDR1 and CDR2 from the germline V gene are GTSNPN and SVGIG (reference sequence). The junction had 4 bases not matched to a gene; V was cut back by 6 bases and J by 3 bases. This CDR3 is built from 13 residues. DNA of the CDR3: TGTGCCTGCGGACAGGGCTACAATCAGCCCCAGCATTTT. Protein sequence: CACGQGYNQPQHF.

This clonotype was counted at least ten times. CDR3 DNA sequence: TGTGCCACCAGTGATTTGGACTCGGGGAATGAGCAGTTCTTC. This sequence encodes CATSDLDSGNEQFF. This rearrangement joins TRBV24-1 to TRBJ2-1; maybe TRBD2 (5 bases). Trimming left V 0 bases short and J 7 bases short, with 9 bases between. This CDR3 region has 14 residues. CDR1 and CDR2 (germline): KGHDR, SFDVKD.

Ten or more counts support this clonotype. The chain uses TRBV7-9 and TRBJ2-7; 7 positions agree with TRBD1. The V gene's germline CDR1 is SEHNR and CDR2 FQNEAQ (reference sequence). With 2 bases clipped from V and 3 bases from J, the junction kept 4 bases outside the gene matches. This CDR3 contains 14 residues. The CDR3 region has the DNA TGTGCCAGCAGCTTACGGACAGGAGACTACGAGCAGTACTTC. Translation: CASSLRTGDYEQYF. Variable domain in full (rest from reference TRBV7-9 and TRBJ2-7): DTGVSQNPRHKITKRGQNVTFRCDPISEHNRLYWYRQTLGQGPEFLTYFQNEAQLEKSRLLSDRFSAERPKGSFSTLEIQRTEQGDSAMYLCASSLRTGDYEQYFGPGTRLTVT.

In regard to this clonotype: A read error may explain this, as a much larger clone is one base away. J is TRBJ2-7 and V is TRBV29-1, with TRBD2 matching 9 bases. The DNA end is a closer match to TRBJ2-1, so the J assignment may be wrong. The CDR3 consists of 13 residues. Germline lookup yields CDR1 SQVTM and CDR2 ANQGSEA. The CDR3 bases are TGCAGCGTCTTAGCGGGGGTGAGCTACGAGCAGTTCTTC. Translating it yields CSVLAGVSYEQFF.

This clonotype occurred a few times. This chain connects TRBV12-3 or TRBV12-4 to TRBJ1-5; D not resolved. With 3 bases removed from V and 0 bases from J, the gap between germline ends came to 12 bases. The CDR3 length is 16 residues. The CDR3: CASSFRTVYSNQPQHF. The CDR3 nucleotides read TGTGCCAGCAGTTTTCGTACAGTTTATAGCAATCAGCCCCAGCATTTT.

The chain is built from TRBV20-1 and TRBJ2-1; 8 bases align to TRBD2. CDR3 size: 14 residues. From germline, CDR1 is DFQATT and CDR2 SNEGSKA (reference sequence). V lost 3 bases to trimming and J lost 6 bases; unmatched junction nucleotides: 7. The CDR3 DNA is TGCAGTGCTAGTCCCCTAGCGGGTACCAATGAGCAGTTCTTC. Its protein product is CSASPLAGTNEQFF.

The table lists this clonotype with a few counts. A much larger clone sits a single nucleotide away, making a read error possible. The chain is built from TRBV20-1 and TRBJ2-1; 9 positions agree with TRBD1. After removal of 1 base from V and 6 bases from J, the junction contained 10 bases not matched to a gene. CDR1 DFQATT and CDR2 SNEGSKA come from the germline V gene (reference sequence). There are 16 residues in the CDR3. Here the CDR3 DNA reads TGCAGTGCTAGAGCCATGACAGGGGGGCCCTGCAATGAGCAGTTCTTC. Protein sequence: CSARAMTGGPCNEQFF.

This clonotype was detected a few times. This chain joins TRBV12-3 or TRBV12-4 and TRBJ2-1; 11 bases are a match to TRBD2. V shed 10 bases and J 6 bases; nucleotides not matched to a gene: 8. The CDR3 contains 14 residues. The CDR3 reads CANSLAGGGNEQFF. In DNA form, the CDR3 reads TGTGCCAACAGCCTAGCGGGAGGAGGCAATGAGCAGTTCTTC.

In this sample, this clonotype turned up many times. CDR3 coding DNA: TGTGCCAGCAGCTTAGAGGGACTAGCGAACACCGGGGAGCTGTTTTTT. Amino acids: CASSLEGLANTGELFF. The gene calls are TRBV7-2 and TRBJ2-2, with 8 positions matching TRBD2. The length of the CDR3 is 16 residues. Germline assignment: CDR1 SGHTA and CDR2 FQGNSA. After removal of 1 base from V and 0 bases from J, the junction contained 1 base not matched to a gene.

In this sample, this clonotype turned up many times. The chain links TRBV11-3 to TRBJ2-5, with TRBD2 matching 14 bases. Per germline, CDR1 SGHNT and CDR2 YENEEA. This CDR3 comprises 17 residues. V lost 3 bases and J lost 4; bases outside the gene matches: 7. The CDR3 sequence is CASSFQPGTSGRETQYF. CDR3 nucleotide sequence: TGTGCCAGCAGCTTCCAACCAGGGACTAGCGGGAGAGAGACCCAGTACTTC. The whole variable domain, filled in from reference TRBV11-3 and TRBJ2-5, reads EAGVVQSPRYKIIEKKQPVAFWCNPISGHNTLYWYLQNLGQGPELLIRYENEEAVDDSQLPKDRFSAERLKGVDSTLKIQPAELGDSAVYLCASSFQPGTSGRETQYFGPGTRLLVL.

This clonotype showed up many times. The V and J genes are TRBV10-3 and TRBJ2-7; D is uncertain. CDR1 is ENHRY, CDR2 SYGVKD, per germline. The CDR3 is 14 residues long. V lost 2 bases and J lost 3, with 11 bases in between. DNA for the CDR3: TGTGCCATCAGTGAGGTTTCTACGAACTACGAGCAGTACTTC. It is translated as CAISEVSTNYEQYF.

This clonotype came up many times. CDR3 in amino acids: CASSHDRPDTQYF. CDR3 sequence (DNA): TGTGCCAGCAGCCACGATCGACCCGATACGCAGTATTTT. The chain links TRBV7-9 to TRBJ2-3; the D is unclear. The CDR3 is 13 amino acids. The V gene lost 5 bases and the J gene lost 6 bases, with 12 bases spanning the gap. Germline V gene sequence: CDR1 SEHNR, CDR2 FQNEAQ (reference sequence).

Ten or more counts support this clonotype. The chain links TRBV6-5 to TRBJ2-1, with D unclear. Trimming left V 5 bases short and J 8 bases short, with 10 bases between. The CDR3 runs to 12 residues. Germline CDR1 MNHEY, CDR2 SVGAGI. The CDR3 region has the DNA TGTGCCAGCAGTGCGAGAATCGATGAGCAGTTCTTC. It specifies CASSARIDEQFF.

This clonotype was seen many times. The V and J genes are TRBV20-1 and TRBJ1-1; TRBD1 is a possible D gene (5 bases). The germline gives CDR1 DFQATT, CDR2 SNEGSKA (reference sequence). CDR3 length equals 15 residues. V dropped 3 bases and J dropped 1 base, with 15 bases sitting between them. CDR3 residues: CSARDFRETNTEAFF. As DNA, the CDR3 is TGCAGTGCTAGGGATTTCAGGGAAACGAACACTGAAGCTTTCTTT.

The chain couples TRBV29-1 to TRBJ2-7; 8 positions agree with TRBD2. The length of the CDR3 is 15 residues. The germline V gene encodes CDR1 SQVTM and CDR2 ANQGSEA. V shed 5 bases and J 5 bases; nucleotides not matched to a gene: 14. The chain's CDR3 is CSVSIVGRALDEQYF. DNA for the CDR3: TGCAGCGTTAGTATAGTCGGGAGGGCCCTCGACGAGCAGTACTTC.

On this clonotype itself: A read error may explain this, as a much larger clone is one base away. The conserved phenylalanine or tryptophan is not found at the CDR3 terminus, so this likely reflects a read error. The CDR3 spells CSASRRDNYQSQHL. For the CDR3, the DNA is TGCAGTGCTAGCCGCCGGGACAACTATCAGTCCCAGCATCTT. The V call is TRBV20-1, the J call TRBJ1-5; possibly TRBD1 for D (6 bases). There are 14 residues in the CDR3. CDR1 is DFQATT and CDR2 is SNEGSKA in the germline V gene (reference sequence).

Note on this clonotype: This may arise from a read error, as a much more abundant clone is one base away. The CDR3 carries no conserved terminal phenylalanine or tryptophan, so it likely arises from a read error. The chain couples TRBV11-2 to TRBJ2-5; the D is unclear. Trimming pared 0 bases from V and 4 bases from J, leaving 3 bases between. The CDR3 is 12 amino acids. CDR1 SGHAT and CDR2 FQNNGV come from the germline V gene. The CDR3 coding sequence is TGTGCCAGCAGCTTAGACATAGAGACCCAGTACTCC. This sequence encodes CASSLDIETQYS.

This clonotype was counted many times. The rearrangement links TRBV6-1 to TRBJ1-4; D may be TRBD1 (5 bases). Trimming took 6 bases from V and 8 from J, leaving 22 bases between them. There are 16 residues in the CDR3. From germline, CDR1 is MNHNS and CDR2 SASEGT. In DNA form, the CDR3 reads TGTGCCAGCAGAGAGCGCCGGGTCCCCAGGGAGGAAAAACTGTTTTTT. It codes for CASRERRVPREEKLFF.

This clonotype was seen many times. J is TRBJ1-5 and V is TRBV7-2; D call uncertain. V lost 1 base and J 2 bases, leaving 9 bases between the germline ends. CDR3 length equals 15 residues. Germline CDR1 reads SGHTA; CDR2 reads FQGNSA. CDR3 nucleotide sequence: TGTGCCAGCAGCTTAGATAGGAGGGGCAATCAGCCCCAGCATTTT. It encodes CASSLDRRGNQPQHF.

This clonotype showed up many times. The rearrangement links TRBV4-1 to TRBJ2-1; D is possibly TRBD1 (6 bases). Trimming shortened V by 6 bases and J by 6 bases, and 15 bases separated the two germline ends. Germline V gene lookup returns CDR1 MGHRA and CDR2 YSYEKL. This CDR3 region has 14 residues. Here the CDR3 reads CASRAPTGPNEQFF. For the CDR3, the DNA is TGCGCCAGCAGGGCCCCGACAGGCCCCAATGAGCAGTTCTTC.

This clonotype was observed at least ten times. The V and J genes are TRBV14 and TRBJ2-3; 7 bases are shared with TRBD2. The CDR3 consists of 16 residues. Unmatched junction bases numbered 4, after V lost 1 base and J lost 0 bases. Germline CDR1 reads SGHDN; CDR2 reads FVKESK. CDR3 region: CASSQALARSTDTQYF. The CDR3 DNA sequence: TGTGCCAGCAGCCAAGCACTAGCGAGAAGCACAGATACGCAGTATTTT.

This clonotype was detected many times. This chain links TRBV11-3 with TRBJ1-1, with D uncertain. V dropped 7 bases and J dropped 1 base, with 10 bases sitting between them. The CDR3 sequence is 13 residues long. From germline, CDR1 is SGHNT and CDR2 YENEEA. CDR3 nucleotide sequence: TGTGCCAGCACTGGCCGGACGAACACTGAAGCTTTCTTT. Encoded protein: CASTGRTNTEAFF.